Each of the 12 T cell receptor beta chains below was sequenced from the same sample in a study of blood T cell repertoires in COVID-19. The protocol was immunoSEQ multiplex PCR, while the TCRdb copy is restricted to in-frame clones and leaves out a portion. The sample gives 85,000 to 120,000 clones, nearly 90% of which show up once; approximately 2% is in the top ten. The material sequenced was peripheral blood. These TCRs come from a man between 50 and 59 years old with active COVID-19.

The rearrangement links TRBV18 to TRBJ2-5; 8 nucleotides line up with TRBD2. This CDR3 region has 14 residues. Germline V CDR1 and CDR2: KGHSH, LQKENI. V lost 2 bases to trimming and J lost 5 bases; unmatched junction nucleotides: 4. The CDR3 region is CASSPTSGIETQYF. The CDR3, as DNA: TGTGCCAGCTCACCAACTAGCGGAATCGAGACCCAGTACTTC.

J is TRBJ1-1 and V is TRBV6-5; D is ambiguous. The V gene's germline CDR1 is MNHEY and CDR2 SVGAGI. The germline V and J ends were trimmed by 0 bases and 2 bases, with 7 bases remaining between them. This CDR3 has 14 residues. The DNA of the CDR3 is TGTGCCAGCAGTTACTCGGCAGATAACACTGAAGCTTTCTTT. This translates into CASSYSADNTEAFF.

This chain joins TRBV6-5 and TRBJ2-3, with D perhaps matching TRBD2 (6 bases). V was clipped by 9 bases and J by 3 bases, with 16 bases between them. There are 14 residues in the CDR3. Germline CDR1 MNHEY, CDR2 SVGAGI. The CDR3 reads CARDGTSMTDTQYF. CDR3 nucleotide sequence: TGTGCCAGAGATGGTACTAGCATGACAGATACGCAGTATTTT.

The rearrangement joins TRBV5-1 to TRBJ2-5, with TRBD1 matching 8 bases. V trimming: 4 bases; J trimming: 4 bases; junction bases outside the gene matches: 9. The CDR3 totals 15 residues. Germline V gene lookup returns CDR1 SGHRS and CDR2 YFSETQ. This CDR3 is CASSRGAGGLETQYF. Written as DNA, the CDR3 is TGCGCCAGCAGCCGTGGGGCAGGGGGCTTAGAGACCCAGTACTTC.

This chain connects TRBV19 to TRBJ2-7; 7 bases line up with TRBD2. The germline gives CDR1 LNHDA, CDR2 SQIVND (reference sequence). J lost 2 bases, V lost 7 bases, and 8 bases had no gene match. The CDR3 consists of 14 residues. CDR3 protein: CASKVKRGAYEQYF. The DNA of the CDR3 is TGTGCCAGTAAGGTAAAGCGGGGTGCCTACGAGCAGTACTTC.

This clone was seen once. The gene calls are TRBV2 and TRBJ2-2, with TRBD1 matching 7 bases. The CDR3 has 16 amino acids. V lost 7 bases, J lost 4 bases, and 12 bases stayed unmatched. Germline CDR1 and CDR2: SNHLY and FYNNEI. The CDR3 loop is CASKGGRAGGTGELFF. Here the CDR3 DNA reads TGTGCCAGCAAAGGGGGCAGGGCAGGAGGCACCGGGGAGCTGTTTTTT.

V gene TRBV4-2 combines with J gene TRBJ2-1, with D unresolved. Trimming pared 2 bases from V and 7 bases from J, leaving 3 bases between. From germline, CDR1 is LGHNA and CDR2 YNFKEQ. The CDR3 has 11 amino acids. This CDR3 is CASSQTNEQFF. CDR3 bases: TGTGCCAGCAGCCAAACTAATGAGCAGTTCTTC.

This chain connects TRBV12-3 or TRBV12-4 to TRBJ1-2; 8 bases align to TRBD1. The J segment lost 9 bases and the V segment lost 6 bases, leaving 9 bases of the junction unmatched. The CDR3 length is 13 residues. CDR3 amino acids: CASSGGTGGSYTF. Here the CDR3 DNA reads TGTGCCAGCAGCGGGGGGACAGGAGGCAGCTACACCTTC.

The count of this clone is one. The rearrangement uses TRBV4-1 and TRBJ1-1, with 8 bases matching TRBD1. The V gene end was trimmed by 6 bases and the J gene end by 1 base; junction bases not matched to a gene: 7. The CDR3 sequence is 15 residues long. CDR1 is MGHRA, CDR2 YSYEKL, per germline. The CDR3, as DNA: TGCGCCAGCAGTGCGCCAGGGGGCCGGAACACTGAAGCTTTCTTT. The encoded protein is CASSAPGGRNTEAFF.

The V gene is TRBV6-1, the J gene TRBJ1-1; D is possibly TRBD1 (5 bases). Germline lookup yields CDR1 MNHNS and CDR2 SASEGT. V gave up 4 bases and J gave up 6 bases, with 18 bases separating them. The CDR3 covers 15 residues. For the CDR3, the DNA is TGTGCCAGCAGTGTAGCCAATGGAGGGGTTTCTGAAGCTTTCTTT. Translating it yields CASSVANGGVSEAFF.

The V gene is TRBV28, the J gene TRBJ1-2; no definite D call. Germline CDR1 and CDR2: MDHEN and SYDVKM. The V and J ends lost 5 bases and 1 base respectively, with 2 bases between them. CDR3 length: 11 amino acids. The CDR3 sequence is CASSHNYGYTF. For the CDR3, the DNA is TGTGCCAGCAGTCATAACTATGGCTACACCTTC.

The chain has TRBV18 and TRBJ2-2; 8 bases are a match to TRBD1. This CDR3 is built from 15 residues. With 6 bases clipped from V and 4 bases from J, the junction kept 7 bases outside the gene matches. The germline gives CDR1 KGHSH, CDR2 LQKENI. For the CDR3, the DNA is TGTGCCAGCTCCCTGGACAGGGTCGGCACCGGGGAGCTGTTTTTT. Protein sequence: CASSLDRVGTGELFF.